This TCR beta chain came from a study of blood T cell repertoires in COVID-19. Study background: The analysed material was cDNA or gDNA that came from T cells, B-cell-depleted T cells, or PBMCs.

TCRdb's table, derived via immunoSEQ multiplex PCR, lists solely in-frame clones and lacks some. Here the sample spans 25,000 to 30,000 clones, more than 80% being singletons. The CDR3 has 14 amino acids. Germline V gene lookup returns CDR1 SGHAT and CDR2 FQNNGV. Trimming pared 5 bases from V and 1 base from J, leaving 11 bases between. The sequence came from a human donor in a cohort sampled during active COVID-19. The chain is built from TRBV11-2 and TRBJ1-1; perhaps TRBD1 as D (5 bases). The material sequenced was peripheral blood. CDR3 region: CASSLTRGNTEAFF. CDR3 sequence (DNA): TGTGCCAGCAGCCTCACAAGGGGGAACACTGAAGCTTTCTTT.